Sequencing of this T cell receptor (beta chain) was carried out in a study of beta chain features in type 1 diabetes. General observations from the study: Sequencing of cDNA might inflate the share of cells that strongly express TCR. People with Type 1 diabetes carried modestly yet significantly shorter TCRB CDR3s in all four CD4+ subsets.

Regarding this clone: The antigen remains undetermined.

CD45RO/CCR7/CD25/CD127/CD95/CD27 separated CD4+ naive, central memory, regulatory and stem cell-like memory cells by sorting. Every isolated RNA sample was fully reverse transcribed, so sequencing captured expressed TCRB transcripts. The assay was immunoSEQ multiplex PCR, and TCRdb's table has in-frame clones only and misses some. The data hold 970,000 or so clones, with 17% observed a single time. The sequenced material came from naive CD4+ T cells from blood. This TCR derives from a woman aged 18-30 years in good health.

The CDR3 is CASSLGRVAGADVLTF. The CDR3 coding sequence is TGTGCCAGCAGCTTAGGAAGAGTGGCAGGTGCAGACGTCCTGACTTTC. V gene TRBV11-3 combines with J gene TRBJ2-6; no firm D call. There are 16 residues in the CDR3. Looked up from germline, CDR1 is SGHNT and CDR2 is YENEEA. V was pared by 1 base and J by 11 bases, with 18 bases between.